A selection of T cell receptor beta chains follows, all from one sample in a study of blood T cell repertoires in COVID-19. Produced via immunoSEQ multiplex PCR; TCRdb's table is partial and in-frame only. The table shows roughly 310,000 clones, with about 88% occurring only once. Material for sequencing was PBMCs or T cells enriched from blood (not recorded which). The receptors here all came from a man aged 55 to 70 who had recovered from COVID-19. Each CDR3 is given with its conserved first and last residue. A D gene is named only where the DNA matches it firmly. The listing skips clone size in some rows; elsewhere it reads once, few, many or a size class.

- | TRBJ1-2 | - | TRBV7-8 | TGTGCCAGCAGCTTAGTTCTGGGAGCTAACTATGGCTACACCTTC | CASSLVLGANYGYTF
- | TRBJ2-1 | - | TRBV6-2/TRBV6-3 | TGTGCCAGCAGTTGGACAGCTTACAATGAGCAGTTCTTC | CASSWTAYNEQFF
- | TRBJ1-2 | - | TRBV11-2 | TGTGCCAGCAGCTTAGAGTCTGGGAGCTTAAGCTACACCTTC | CASSLESGSLSYTF
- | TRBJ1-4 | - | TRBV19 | TGTGCCAGTAGTCCTAGCGGGGTAGTTAATGAAAAACTGTTTTTT | CASSPSGVVNEKLFF
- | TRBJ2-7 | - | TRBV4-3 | TGCGCCAGCAGCCAAGATCAGGGGTCCTACGAGCAGTACTTC | CASSQDQGSYEQYF
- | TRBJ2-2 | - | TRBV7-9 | TGTGCCAGCAGCACCATAGGGGGTTCCGGGGAGCTGTTTTTT | CASSTIGGSGELFF
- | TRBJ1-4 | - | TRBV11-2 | TGTGCCAGCGGATCGGACAGCTCTAATGAAAAACTGTTTTTT | CASGSDSSNEKLFF
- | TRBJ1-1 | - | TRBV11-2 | TGTGCCAGCAGCTTAGCTAGGGGGTCGAACACTGAAGCTTTCTTT | CASSLARGSNTEAFF
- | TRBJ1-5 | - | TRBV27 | TGTGCCAGCAGCCGCGATCCTCAACAGGGATTCAATCAGCCCCAGCATTTT | CASSRDPQQGFNQPQHF
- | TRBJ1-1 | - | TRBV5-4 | TGTGCCAGCAGCTTGGTCGGGAGTATGCCTGAAGCTTTCTTT | CASSLVGSMPEAFF
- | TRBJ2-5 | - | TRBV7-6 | TGTGCCAGCAGCTTAGGGCGTGGAGGGATGGTGGAGACCCAGTACTTC | CASSLGRGGMVETQYF
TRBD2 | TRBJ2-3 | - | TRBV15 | TGTGCCACCAGCAGAGATCCCCTAGCGGGGGGCACAGATACGCAGTATTTT | CATSRDPLAGGTDTQYF
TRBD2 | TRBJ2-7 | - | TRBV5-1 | TGCGCCAGCAGCCTAGGGACTAGCGGTGGGTTTTACGAGCAGTACTTC | CASSLGTSGGFYEQYF
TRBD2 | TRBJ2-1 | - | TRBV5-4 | TGTGCCAGCAGCTTGGAGGGGTTAGCGGGGGCCAATGAGCAGTTCTTC | CASSLEGLAGANEQFF
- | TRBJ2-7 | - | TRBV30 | TGTGCCTGGAGTCCGGGAACTTCGGACGAGCAGTACTTC | CAWSPGTSDEQYF
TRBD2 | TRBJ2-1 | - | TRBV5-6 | TGTGCCAGCATCGCAGGAGCCGGGACTAGAACGCCGGCCGGTGAGCAGTTCTTC | CASIAGAGTRTPAGEQFF
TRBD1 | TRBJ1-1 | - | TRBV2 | TGTGCCAGCAGTAGGGACAGGGGAAACACTGAAGCTTTCTTT | CASSRDRGNTEAFF
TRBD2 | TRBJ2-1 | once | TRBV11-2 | TGTGCCAGCAGCACCGGGACTAGCGGGGGTGGCGAGCAGTTCTTC | CASSTGTSGGGEQFF
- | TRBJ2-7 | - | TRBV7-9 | TGTGCCAGCAGCTTCACCGGGACAAGCACCTACGAGCAGTACTTC | CASSFTGTSTYEQYF
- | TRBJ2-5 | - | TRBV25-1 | TGTGCCAGCAGTGAATATCGGGGCCAAGAGACCCAGTACTTC | CASSEYRGQETQYF
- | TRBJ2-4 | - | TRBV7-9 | TGTGCCAGCAGCGCAAAAGCCCTGTACATTCAGTACTTC | CASSAKALYIQYF
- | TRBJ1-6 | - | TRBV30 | TGTGCCTGGAGTGTACGGGGGGTTTCACCCCTCCACTTT | CAWSVRGVSPLHF
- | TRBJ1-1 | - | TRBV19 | TGTGCCAGTAGTGCTCCAGGGAACACTGAAGCTTTCTTT | CASSAPGNTEAFF
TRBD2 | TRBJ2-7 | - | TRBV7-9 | TGTGCCAGCAGCTTTCCCATTAGCGGGCTCTACGAGCAGTACTTC | CASSFPISGLYEQYF
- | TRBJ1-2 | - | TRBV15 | TGTGCCACCAGCAGAGATTACGCGGCCACTCTCCCCTATGGCTACACCTTC | CATSRDYAATLPYGYTF
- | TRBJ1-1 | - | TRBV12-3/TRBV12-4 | TGTGCCAGCAGCCTCGACGGGACTGAAGCTTTCTTT | CASSLDGTEAFF
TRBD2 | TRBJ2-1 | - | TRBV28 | TGTGCCAGCAGCTTAGCGGGAGTCTCCTACAATGAGCAGTTCTTC | CASSLAGVSYNEQFF
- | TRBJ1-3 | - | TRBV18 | TGTGCCAGCTCACGCCGGGTGGAGCTCCTCTCTGGAAACACCATATATTTT | CASSRRVELLSGNTIYF
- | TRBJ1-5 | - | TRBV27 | TGTGCCAGCAGACCGGGCGGACACAATCAGCCCCAGCATTTT | CASRPGGHNQPQHF
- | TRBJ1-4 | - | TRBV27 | TGTGCCAGCAGTTTATTGACAGGAACGGCTGAAAAACTGTTTTTT | CASSLLTGTAEKLFF
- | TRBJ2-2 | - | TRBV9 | TGTGCCAGCAGCCCGACACTAGCTTACACCGGGGAGCTGTTTTTT | CASSPTLAYTGELFF
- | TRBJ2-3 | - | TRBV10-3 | TGTGCCATCAGCGGTTCTAGCACAGATACGCAGTATTTT | CAISGSSTDTQYF
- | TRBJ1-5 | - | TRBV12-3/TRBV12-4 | TGTGCCAGCAGCACGACGGGGGGTGCCCAGCATTTT | CASSTTGGAQHF
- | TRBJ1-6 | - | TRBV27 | TGTGCCAGCAGAGCCACCAGGGCATCTAATTCACCCCTCCACTTT | CASRATRASNSPLHF
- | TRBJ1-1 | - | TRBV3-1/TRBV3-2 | TGTGCCAGCAGCCGTGAGCCGAACACTGAAGCTTTCTTT | CASSREPNTEAFF
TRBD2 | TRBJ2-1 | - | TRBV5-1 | TGCGCCAGCAGCCTGACTAGCGGGAGTTACAATGAGCAGTTCTTC | CASSLTSGSYNEQFF
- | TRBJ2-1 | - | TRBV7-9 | TGTGCCAGCAGCTCCTCCGCAGGCGCCCTCAATGAGCAGTTCTTC | CASSSSAGALNEQFF
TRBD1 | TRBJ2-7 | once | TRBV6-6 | TGTGCCAGCAGTTATTTGGGGACAGGGAACGAGCAGTACTTC | CASSYLGTGNEQYF
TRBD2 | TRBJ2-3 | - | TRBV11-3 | TGTGCCAGCAGCTTACAACTAGCGGCTAGCACAGATACGCAGTATTTT | CASSLQLAASTDTQYF
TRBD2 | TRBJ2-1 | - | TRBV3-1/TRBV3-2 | TGTGCCAGCAGAAGGGAGGGCAATGAGCAGTTCTTC | CASRREGNEQFF
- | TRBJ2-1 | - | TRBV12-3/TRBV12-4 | TGTGCCAGCATGATGCTGACTAGACCAAAATTCTTC | CASMMLTRPKFF
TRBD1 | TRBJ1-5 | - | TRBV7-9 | TGTGCCAGCAGCAGAGACAGGGGCGGCAATCAGCCCCAGCATTTT | CASSRDRGGNQPQHF